Shown below are 12 T cell receptor beta chains from a single sample sequenced in a study of cytomegalovirus exposure and HLA in healthy donors. Primers for the PCR totalled 60 Vbeta and 13 Jbeta. Generated by immunoSEQ multiplex PCR, the TCRdb table keeps only in-frame clones and is missing some. This table holds 55,000 to 80,000 clones, 85% to 90% found once. Sequenced sample: PBMCs. These receptors were taken from a female donor in good health and CMV-seronegative.

The chain uses TRBV5-1 and TRBJ2-6; a weak D match, TRBD1 (5 bases). The CDR3 runs to 19 residues. Germline V gene lookup returns CDR1 SGHRS and CDR2 YFSETQ. Trimming removed 5 bases at V and 2 bases at J, with 23 bases between. The DNA of the CDR3 is TGCGCCAGCAGGAGGAACCCCCAGGGAATCGAGGCTGGGGCCAACGTCCTGACTTTC. Translation: CASRRNPQGIEAGANVLTF. Full variable domain (rest looked up from reference TRBV5-1 and TRBJ2-6): KAGVTQTPRYLIKTRGQQVTLSCSPISGHRSVSWYQQTPGQGLQFLFEYFSETQRNKGNFPGRFSGRQFSNSRSEMNVSTLELGDSALYLCASRRNPQGIEAGANVLTFGAGSRLTVL.

The V and J genes are TRBV5-1 and TRBJ1-1; the match to TRBD1 covers 9 bases. Germline CDR1 SGHRS, CDR2 YFSETQ. This CDR3 is 14 amino acids long. Losses at the gene ends were 2 bases for V and 4 bases for J; bases not matched to a gene: 3. The CDR3: CASSFGTGTTEAFF. The CDR3 nucleotides read TGCGCCAGCAGCTTTGGGACAGGGACCACTGAAGCTTTCTTT.

The chain uses TRBV6-5 and TRBJ1-3; 7 bases are a match to TRBD1. The trim removed 6 bases at V and 0 bases at J, leaving 2 bases unmatched. In germline, CDR1 is MNHEY, CDR2 SVGAGI. The CDR3 sequence is 14 residues long. Here the CDR3 reads CASRGQISGNTIYF. The CDR3 bases are TGTGCCAGCAGGGGACAGATCTCTGGAAACACCATATATTTT.

CDR3 sequence: CASSIDLPSRYEQYF. For the CDR3, the DNA is TGTGCCAGTAGTATAGACCTTCCTAGCCGATACGAGCAGTACTTC. The rearrangement joins TRBV19 to TRBJ2-7; D perhaps matches TRBD2 (5 bases). The CDR3 is made up of 15 amino acids. CDR1 LNHDA and CDR2 SQIVND come from the germline V gene (reference sequence). The V end lost 0 bases, the J end lost 4 bases, and 13 bases lay between the germline ends.

This clone was counted a few times. The V and J genes are TRBV9 and TRBJ2-7, with a possible D match to TRBD2 (7 bases). Germline V gene lookup returns CDR1 SGDLS and CDR2 YYNGEE. The V gene lost 0 bases and the J gene lost 3 bases, with 13 bases spanning the gap. The CDR3 runs 15 residues. In nucleotides, the CDR3 is TGTGCCAGCAGCGTAGAGGGGGGGGGCTTCTACGAGCAGTACTTC. This gives the protein CASSVEGGGFYEQYF.

The chain joins TRBV7-9 to TRBJ2-1; D might be TRBD1 (6 bases). The germline gives CDR1 SEHNR, CDR2 FQNEAQ (reference sequence). The V and J ends lost 4 bases and 5 bases respectively, with 9 bases between them. The CDR3 covers 13 residues. The CDR3 region is CASSSWTDNEQFF. The CDR3 DNA reads as TGTGCCAGCAGCTCCTGGACAGACAATGAGCAGTTCTTC.

The chain employs TRBV28 and TRBJ1-2; no clear D. Germline values: CDR1 MDHEN, CDR2 SYDVKM. The V and J ends lost 3 bases and 7 bases respectively, with 12 bases between them. The CDR3 has 13 residues. CDR3 loop: CASSFTEVRGYTF. CDR3 coding DNA: TGTGCCAGCAGTTTTACTGAGGTCCGTGGCTACACCTTC.

The chain carries TRBV27 and TRBJ2-5; a possible D gene is TRBD2 (6 bases). This CDR3 contains 16 residues. V was shortened by 1 base and J by 11 bases, with 23 bases between the two germline ends. Germline values: CDR1 MNHEY, CDR2 SMNVEV (reference sequence). CDR3 in amino acids: CASSLFWDATTREQYF. The CDR3 DNA is TGTGCCAGCAGTTTATTTTGGGACGCAACGACCCGGGAGCAGTACTTC.

This clone has more than one count but fewer than ten. The chain couples TRBV4-2 to TRBJ2-3; 9 positions agree with TRBD1. V shed 2 bases and J 3 bases; nucleotides not matched to a gene: 12. The length of the CDR3 is 18 residues. CDR1 LGHNA and CDR2 YNFKEQ come from the germline V gene. CDR3 sequence reads: CASSQITQGASPTDTQYF. The CDR3 DNA is TGTGCCAGCAGCCAAATCACACAGGGGGCTTCCCCGACAGATACGCAGTATTTT.

The CDR3 region has the DNA TGTGCCAGCACCATGGATGCAGCGTACAGCACAGATACGCAGTATTTT. Translating it yields CASTMDAAYSTDTQYF. The chain employs TRBV28 and TRBJ2-3; D is ambiguous. CDR3 size: 16 residues. V shed 7 bases and J shed 0 bases, with 17 bases lying between them. The germline V gene has CDR1 MDHEN and CDR2 SYDVKM. The complete variable domain, with remaining parts taken from reference TRBV28 and TRBJ2-3, reads DVKVTQSSRYLVKRTGEKVFLECVQDMDHENMFWYRQDPGLGLRLIYFSYDVKMKEKGDIPEGYSVSREKKERFSLILESASTNQTSMYLCASTMDAAYSTDTQYFGPGTRLTVL.

The chain joins TRBV6-1 to TRBJ2-5; TRBD1 aligns across 9 bases. Germline V lookup: CDR1 MNHNS, CDR2 SASEGT. After removal of 1 base from V and 3 bases from J, the junction contained 3 bases not matched to a gene. CDR3 length: 15 residues. CDR3 protein: CASSEVWTGEETQYF. The CDR3 nucleotides read TGTGCCAGCAGTGAAGTCTGGACAGGGGAAGAGACCCAGTACTTC.

The chain couples TRBV9 to TRBJ1-4; perhaps TRBD1 as D (6 bases). Germline CDR1 and CDR2: SGDLS and YYNGEE. V gave up 3 bases and J gave up 7 bases, with 16 bases separating them. The CDR3 covers 15 residues. The DNA for the CDR3 is TGTGCCAGCAGCGCATACAGGGATGGTGGTGAAAAACTGTTTTTT. It encodes CASSAYRDGGEKLFF.